The subject of this entry is one TCR beta chain. This sample is drawn from a study of Graves' ophthalmopathy and Graves' hyperthyroidism. The CDR3 sequence is 13 residues long. Germline V gene data show CDR1 as MNHEY and CDR2 as SVGAGI. Trimming at V came to 2 bases and at J to 4 bases, leaving 2 bases not matched to a gene. Researchers took RNA transcripts and amplified TCR beta CDR3 regions from them. HTBI-primed RT-PCR formed the first round, and a multiplex PCR formed the second. TCRdb fed the multiplex PCR reads into MiXCR, producing one record per CDR3 protein. Found here are roughly 230,000 distinct CDR3 sequences, around a fifth of them singletons; the top ten hold under 55%.

Sequencing was done on a sample of peripheral blood. The TCR sequence derives from a woman in her fifties or sixties with Graves' ophthalmopathy. The V gene is TRBV6-5, the J gene TRBJ2-7, with TRBD1 identical over 7 bases. CDR3 coding DNA: TGTGCCAGCAGTTACCTGGGACAGTACGAGCAGTACTTC. Translation: CASSYLGQYEQYF.